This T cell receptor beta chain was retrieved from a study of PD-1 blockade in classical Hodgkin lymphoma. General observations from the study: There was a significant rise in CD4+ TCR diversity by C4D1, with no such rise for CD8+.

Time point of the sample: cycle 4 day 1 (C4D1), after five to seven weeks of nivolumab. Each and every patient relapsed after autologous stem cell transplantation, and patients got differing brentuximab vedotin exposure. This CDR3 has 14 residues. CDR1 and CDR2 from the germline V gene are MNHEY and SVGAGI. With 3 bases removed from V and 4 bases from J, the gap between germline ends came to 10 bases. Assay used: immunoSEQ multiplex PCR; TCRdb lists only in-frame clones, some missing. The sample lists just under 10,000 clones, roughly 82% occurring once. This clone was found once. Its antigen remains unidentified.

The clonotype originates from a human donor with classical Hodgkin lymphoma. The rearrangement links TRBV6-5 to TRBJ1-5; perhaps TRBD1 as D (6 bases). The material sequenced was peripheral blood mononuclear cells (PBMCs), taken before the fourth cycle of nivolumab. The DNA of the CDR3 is TGTGCCAGCAGTTATTCAGGGGTAAATCAGCCCCAGCATTTT. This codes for CASSYSGVNQPQHF.